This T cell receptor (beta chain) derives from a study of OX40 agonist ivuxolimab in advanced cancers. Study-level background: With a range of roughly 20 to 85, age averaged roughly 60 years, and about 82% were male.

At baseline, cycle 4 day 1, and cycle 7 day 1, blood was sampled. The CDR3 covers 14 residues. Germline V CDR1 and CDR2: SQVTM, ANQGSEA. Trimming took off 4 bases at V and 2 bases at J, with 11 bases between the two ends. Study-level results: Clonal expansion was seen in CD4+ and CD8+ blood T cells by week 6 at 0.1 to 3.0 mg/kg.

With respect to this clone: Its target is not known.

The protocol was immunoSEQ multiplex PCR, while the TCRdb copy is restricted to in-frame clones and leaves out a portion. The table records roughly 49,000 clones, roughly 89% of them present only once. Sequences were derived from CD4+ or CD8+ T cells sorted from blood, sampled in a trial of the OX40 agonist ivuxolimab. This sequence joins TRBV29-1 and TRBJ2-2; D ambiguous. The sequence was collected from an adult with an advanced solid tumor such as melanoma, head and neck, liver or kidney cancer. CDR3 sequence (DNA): TGCAGCGTTGTAAATCCTTTAAACACCGGGGAGCTGTTTTTT. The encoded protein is CSVVNPLNTGELFF.